The 31 T cell receptor beta chains reported below all come from one sample, sequenced in a study of T cell responses to AZD1222 COVID-19 vaccine. Sequencing used immunoSEQ multiplex PCR; TCRdb keeps in-frame clones, though not all of them. The sample contains fewer than 55,000 clones, around four fifths of which appear only once. The sequences come from peripheral blood, collected on day 0 of MenACWY control vaccination. The receptor source for this set is an adult in good health.

The chain joins TRBV6-1 to TRBJ1-1; TRBD1 matches at 12 bases. CDR3 length: 19 amino acids. Per germline, CDR1 MNHNS and CDR2 SASEGT. Germline trimming cut 3 bases from V and 0 bases from J; bases unmatched to any gene: 11. This chain's CDR3 is CASSDPGTGGLFMNTEAFF. The CDR3, as DNA: TGTGCCAGCAGTGATCCCGGGACAGGGGGCCTATTTATGAACACTGAAGCTTTCTTT.

The rearrangement uses TRBV18 and TRBJ2-2; 9 bases are a match to TRBD1. V shed 3 bases and J 3 bases; nucleotides not matched to a gene: 2. Germline V gene data show CDR1 as KGHSH and CDR2 as LQKENI. CDR3 size: 15 residues. The CDR3 sequence is CASSPGQGYTGELFF. The CDR3 DNA reads TGTGCCAGCTCACCGGGACAGGGATACACCGGGGAGCTGTTTTTT.

This clone appeared once. The gene calls are TRBV29-1 and TRBJ1-1; 9 nucleotides align to TRBD1. From germline, CDR1 is SQVTM and CDR2 ANQGSEA. CDR3 size: 15 residues. The junction had 3 bases not matched to a gene; V was cut back by 1 base and J by 0 bases. The CDR3 nucleotides are TGCAGCGTTGAAGGGGACAGGGCCCTGAACACTGAAGCTTTCTTT. Protein product: CSVEGDRALNTEAFF.

The gene calls are TRBV7-9 and TRBJ2-3; D possibly corresponds to TRBD1 (6 bases). The length of the CDR3 is 15 residues. V was pared by 3 bases and J by 4 bases, with 14 bases between. Germline V gene data show CDR1 as SEHNR and CDR2 as FQNEAQ (reference sequence). The CDR3 here is CASSLGGEGADTQYF. CDR3 sequence (DNA): TGTGCCAGCAGCTTGGGTGGAGAGGGGGCAGATACGCAGTATTTT. The variable domain in full, completed from reference TRBV7-9 and TRBJ2-3, reads DTGVSQNPRHKITKRGQNVTFRCDPISEHNRLYWYRQTLGQGPEFLTYFQNEAQLEKSRLLSDRFSAERPKGSFSTLEIQRTEQGDSAMYLCASSLGGEGADTQYFGPGTRLTVL.

CDR3 sequence (DNA): TGTGCCAGCACCCTCAAAGGTTATGGCTACACCTTC. This gives the protein CASTLKGYGYTF. J is TRBJ1-2 and V is TRBV28; D unclear. This CDR3 region has 12 residues. Trimming pared 7 bases from V and 5 bases from J, leaving 11 bases between. CDR1 is MDHEN and CDR2 is SYDVKM in the germline V gene.

V gene TRBV10-3 combines with J gene TRBJ2-1; 9 nucleotides line up with TRBD1. J gave up 5 bases and V 9 bases, and 5 bases lay outside the gene matches. The CDR3 extends over 13 amino acids. Germline CDR1 is ENHRY and CDR2 is SYGVKD. CDR3 amino acids: CAISGTGNNEQFF. CDR3 nucleotides: TGTGCCATTTCCGGGACAGGGAACAATGAGCAGTTCTTC.

CDR3 sequence (DNA): TGTGCCAGCAGACACTTGAACACTGAAGCTTTCTTT. It yields the protein CASRHLNTEAFF. This rearrangement joins TRBV27 to TRBJ1-1; D is unresolved. V was shortened by 6 bases and J by 0 bases, with 5 bases between the two germline ends. CDR3 length equals 12 residues. CDR1 is MNHEY and CDR2 is SMNVEV in the germline V gene (reference sequence).

The chain combines TRBV29-1 with TRBJ2-7; the match to TRBD1 covers 7 bases. CDR1 and CDR2 (germline): SQVTM, ANQGSEA. This CDR3 has 12 residues. Losses at the gene ends were 5 bases for V and 3 bases for J; bases not matched to a gene: 4. CDR3 sequence: CSVSGGVYEQYF. The CDR3 region has the DNA TGCAGCGTTTCAGGGGGTGTCTACGAGCAGTACTTC.

The V call is TRBV10-1, the J call TRBJ2-7, with D unclear. Trimming left V 3 bases short and J 9 bases short, with 9 bases between. CDR3 length: 11 residues. CDR1 is WNHNN and CDR2 is SYGVQD in the germline V gene (reference sequence). The CDR3 is CASSDTVRQYF. CDR3 coding DNA: TGCGCCAGCAGTGATACCGTGCGGCAGTACTTC.

The V and J genes are TRBV3-1 (or the pseudogene TRBV3-2) and TRBJ1-2; the match to TRBD1 covers 8 bases. The V gene end was trimmed by 0 bases and the J gene end by 7 bases; junction bases not matched to a gene: 7. Germline assignment: CDR1 LGHDT and CDR2 YNNKEL (reference sequence). The CDR3 consists of 15 residues. The DNA for the CDR3 is TGTGCCAGCAGCCAAGAAGGACAGGGAAGGGGTGGCTACACCTTC. Translated, it gives CASSQEGQGRGGYTF.

CDR3 nucleotide sequence: TGTGCCAGCAGCTTAGATCTAGACACAGAGCAGTACTTC. Its protein is CASSLDLDTEQYF. The V gene is TRBV11-2, the J gene TRBJ2-7; D is unresolved. The germline V and J ends were trimmed by 0 bases and 7 bases, with 10 bases remaining between them. Germline CDR1 and CDR2: SGHAT and FQNNGV. The CDR3 consists of 13 residues.

The chain is built from TRBV3-1 (or the pseudogene TRBV3-2) and TRBJ2-3; 8 nucleotides align to TRBD1. The V and J ends lost 3 bases and 5 bases, in that order; junction bases with no gene match: 4. Germline V gene data show CDR1 as LGHDT and CDR2 as YNNKEL (reference sequence). CDR3 length: 14 residues. CDR3 nucleotides: TGTGCCAGCAGCCAGCCCGGGACAGGAGATACGCAGTATTTT. It is translated as CASSQPGTGDTQYF.

This clone turned up a few times. The J gene is TRBJ2-1, the V gene TRBV6-6; weak D call: TRBD2 (6 bases). Germline-derived CDR1 and CDR2 are MNHNY and SVGAGI (reference sequence). The CDR3 extends over 16 amino acids. The V gene lost 2 bases and the J gene lost 3 bases, with 14 bases spanning the gap. The CDR3 spells CASSYPGGEDYNEQFF. The CDR3 DNA sequence: TGTGCCAGCAGTTACCCGGGTGGGGAGGACTACAATGAGCAGTTCTTC.

This clone was observed once. The chain uses TRBV25-1 and TRBJ1-2; 8 bases are a match to TRBD1. In germline, CDR1 is MGHDK, CDR2 SYGVNS. V shed 6 bases and J 1 base; nucleotides not matched to a gene: 7. CDR3 length: 15 amino acids. CDR3 protein: CASSEGQGINYGYTF. The CDR3 coding sequence is TGTGCCAGCAGCGAAGGACAGGGTATTAACTATGGCTACACCTTC.

The chain is built from TRBV15 and TRBJ1-2, with 7 bases that match TRBD1. Unmatched junction bases numbered 9, after V lost 4 bases and J lost 7 bases. Germline V lookup: CDR1 LNHNV, CDR2 YYDKDF (reference sequence). This CDR3 spans 14 amino acids. The DNA for the CDR3 is TGTGCCACCAGCACTCAGGGGGATATTGGTGGCTACACCTTC. As protein: CATSTQGDIGGYTF. Complete variable domain (other parts from reference TRBV15 and TRBJ1-2): DAMVIQNPRYQVTQFGKPVTLSCSQTLNHNVMYWYQQKSSQAPKLLFHYYDKDFNNEADTPDNFQSRRPNTSFCFLDIRSPGLGDTAMYLCATSTQGDIGGYTFGSGTRLTVV.

This chain uses TRBV5-4 with TRBJ1-2; no clear D. CDR3 length: 13 residues. The V end lost 5 bases, the J end lost 1 base, and 9 bases lay between the germline ends. Germline V gene sequence: CDR1 SGHNT, CDR2 YYREEE (reference sequence). In DNA form, the CDR3 reads TGTGCCAGCAGTCCGGACGGTAACTATGGCTACACCTTC. As protein: CASSPDGNYGYTF.

This chain connects TRBV5-1 to TRBJ2-1; 8 bases align to TRBD1. Trimming took 4 bases from V and 4 from J; bases not matched to a gene: 7. This CDR3 region has 15 residues. Per the germline V gene, CDR1 is SGHRS and CDR2 is YFSETQ. CDR3 in amino acids: CASSQRTGNYNEQFF. In DNA, the CDR3 is TGCGCCAGCAGCCAGCGGACAGGGAATTACAATGAGCAGTTCTTC. The variable domain in full, with the rest retrieved from reference TRBV5-1 and TRBJ2-1, is KAGVTQTPRYLIKTRGQQVTLSCSPISGHRSVSWYQQTPGQGLQFLFEYFSETQRNKGNFPGRFSGRQFSNSRSEMNVSTLELGDSALYLCASSQRTGNYNEQFFGPGTRLTVL.

This rearrangement joins TRBV5-4 to TRBJ2-3; a weak D match, TRBD1 (5 bases). The CDR3 totals 14 residues. Germline loops: CDR1 SGHNT, CDR2 YYREEE (reference sequence). V was cut by 4 bases and J by 2 bases, with 11 bases left in between. The CDR3: CASSHRQYTDTQYF. The CDR3 nucleotides read TGTGCCAGCAGCCATAGACAGTACACAGATACGCAGTATTTT.

V gene TRBV5-6 combines with J gene TRBJ2-7, with D uncertain. Germline V lookup: CDR1 SGHDT, CDR2 YYEEEE. The CDR3 sequence is 11 residues long. With 1 base removed from V and 5 bases from J, the gap between germline ends came to 4 bases. This chain's CDR3 is CASSLRDEQYF. CDR3 sequence (DNA): TGTGCCAGCAGCTTGCGTGACGAGCAGTACTTC.

J is TRBJ2-7 and V is TRBV2; D might be TRBD2 (6 bases). CDR1 is SNHLY, CDR2 FYNNEI, per germline. The CDR3 has 15 residues. V was cut by 4 bases and J by 7 bases, with 20 bases left in between. CDR3 sequence: CASSGGGAGRREQYF. CDR3 coding DNA: TGTGCCAGCAGTGGGGGCGGGGCAGGGCGGCGGGAGCAGTACTTC.

The genes are TRBV18 and TRBJ1-5, with D maybe TRBD1 (5 bases). Germline CDR1 and CDR2: KGHSH and LQKENI. Deletions cut 2 bases from V and 8 bases from J, with 7 bases between. This CDR3 has 12 amino acids. In DNA form, the CDR3 reads TGTGCCAGCTCACCAGGGACGGAGCCCCAGCATTTT. Protein: CASSPGTEPQHF. Full variable domain (missing parts from reference TRBV18 and TRBJ1-5): NAGVMQNPRHLVRRRGQEARLRCSPMKGHSHVYWYRQLPEEGLKFMVYLQKENIIDESGMPKERFSAEFPKEGPSILRIQQVVRGDSAAYFCASSPGTEPQHFGDGTRLSIL.

The rearrangement uses TRBV11-2 and TRBJ2-2, with D possibly TRBD1 on 6 matching bases. Germline values: CDR1 SGHAT, CDR2 FQNNGV. CDR3 length equals 18 residues. Deletions cut 2 bases from V and 3 bases from J, with 19 bases between. The CDR3 nucleotides read TGTGCCAGCAGCTTACGACCCAAACAGGGAGCTTACACCGGGGAGCTGTTTTTT. This translates into CASSLRPKQGAYTGELFF.

V usage is TRBV30 and J usage is TRBJ1-5, with a possible D match to TRBD1 (6 bases). The CDR3 extends over 13 amino acids. From germline, CDR1 is GTSNPN and CDR2 SVGIG (reference sequence). CDR3 in amino acids: CASQSGGNQPQHF. The CDR3 DNA follows: TGTGCTTCTCAGTCAGGGGGCAATCAGCCCCAGCATTTT. Drawing the rest from reference TRBV30 and TRBJ1-5, the complete variable domain is SQTIHQWPATLVQPVGSPLSLECTVEGTSNPNLYWYRQAAGRGLQLLFYSVGIGQISSEVPQNLSASRPQDRQFILSSKKLLLSDSGFYLCASQSGGNQPQHFGDGTRLSIL.

V is TRBV24-1 and J is TRBJ2-1, with D perhaps TRBD1 or TRBD2 (6 bases each). The V gene lost 9 bases and the J gene lost 5 bases, with 13 bases spanning the gap. Looked up from germline, CDR1 is KGHDR and CDR2 is SFDVKD. The CDR3 has 13 amino acids. CDR3 bases: TGTGCCACCGGAGGGGGTGTGGACAATGAGCAGTTCTTC. It translates to CATGGGVDNEQFF.

This chain joins TRBV29-1 and TRBJ2-5; D unresolved. The V end lost 2 bases, the J end lost 2 bases, and 3 bases lay between the germline ends. Germline V gives CDR1 SQVTM, CDR2 ANQGSEA. This CDR3 is 11 amino acids long. CDR3 sequence: CSVEFQETQYF. The CDR3 nucleotides read TGCAGCGTTGAATTTCAAGAGACCCAGTACTTC.

The chain couples TRBV30 to TRBJ1-1, with D uncertain. CDR3 length: 15 amino acids. Germline assignment: CDR1 GTSNPN and CDR2 SVGIG (reference sequence). Trimming shortened V by 2 bases and J by 1 base, and 14 bases separated the two germline ends. The CDR3, as DNA: TGTGCCTGGAGTTTTAACAGCTTGGCGAACACTGAAGCTTTCTTT. Translation: CAWSFNSLANTEAFF.

The J gene is TRBJ1-4, the V gene TRBV28; D is unclear. The CDR3 covers 13 residues. The germline gives CDR1 MDHEN, CDR2 SYDVKM. Between the trimmed V and J ends, which lost 3 bases and 3 bases, there was a span of 5 bases. CDR3 amino acids: CASSLPSNEKLFF. For the CDR3, the DNA is TGTGCCAGCAGTTTGCCTTCTAATGAAAAACTGTTTTTT.

This chain connects TRBV2 to TRBJ2-7; 10 bases are shared with TRBD1. The CDR3 totals 14 residues. Trimming at V came to 6 bases and at J to 3 bases, leaving 5 bases not matched to a gene. Germline V CDR1 and CDR2: SNHLY, FYNNEI. CDR3 DNA: TGTGCCAGCAGGGGGGACAGGGGAGGCTACGAGCAGTACGTC. Translation gives CASRGDRGGYEQYV.

The rearrangement links TRBV28 to TRBJ1-4; maybe TRBD1 (5 bases). Trimming cost V 6 bases and J 2 bases, with 10 bases left between them. Looked up from germline, CDR1 is MDHEN and CDR2 is SYDVKM. The length of the CDR3 is 14 residues. The CDR3 reads CASSFGGTNEKLFF. The DNA for the CDR3 is TGTGCCAGCAGCTTCGGGGGGACTAATGAAAAACTGTTTTTT.

V and J are TRBV5-1 and TRBJ2-7; 9 positions match TRBD2. The CDR3 loop spans 17 amino acids. Germline V CDR1 and CDR2: SGHRS, YFSETQ. CDR3 residues: CARSGGRGGRNYYEQYV. In nucleotides, the CDR3 is TGCGCCCGCAGCGGGGGGCGGGGAGGGAGAAATTACTACGAGCAGTACGTC.

The chain has TRBV4-1 and TRBJ1-1; D gene ambiguous. The germline CDR1 and CDR2 sequences are MGHRA and YSYEKL. The CDR3 length is 15 residues. Trimming pared 2 bases from V and 1 base from J, leaving 11 bases between. In DNA, the CDR3 is TGCGCCAGCAGCCAACCGCGCCGTGGGAACACTGAAGCTTTCTTT. Residues: CASSQPRRGNTEAFF.